The rows below give T cell receptor beta chains drawn from one sample of a study of shared clonotypes between healthy human individuals. Data came from immunoSEQ multiplex PCR; TCRdb stores just in-frame clones and leaves some out. Found here are 600,000 to 750,000 clones, approximately 72% of them singletons; the top ten hold around 1.8%. The sample comprised memory CD4+ T cells sorted from blood. The receptors come from a young woman in good health. CDR3s include the opening cysteine and the closing phenylalanine or tryptophan. D genes are given only for firm matches. The size of a clone is reported for some rows only, either as once, few or many, or as a class for expanded clones.

clone size	D gene	J gene	V gene	CDR3 DNA	CDR3 protein
few	NA	TRBJ2-1	TRBV5-4	TGTGCCAGCAGATCCCGTGTGGGCGGTGAGCAGTTCTTC	CASRSRVGGEQFF
once	NA	TRBJ2-5	TRBV5-1	TGCGCCAGCAGCCGCTACCGGGGGTCAAGGGGAGAGACCCAGTACTTC	CASSRYRGSRGETQYF
NA	NA	TRBJ2-2	TRBV13	TGTGCCAGCAGCTCCACTAGGCGCACCGGGGAGCTGTTTTTT	CASSSTRRTGELFF
NA	NA	TRBJ1-1	TRBV4-1	TGCGCCAGCAGCCCCCGAGCCGTTCTTCCCACTGAAGCTTTCTTT	CASSPRAVLPTEAFF
NA	NA	TRBJ2-5	TRBV19	TGTGCCAGTAGTCTCCAGGGGTTCCGGGGGTACCAAGAGACCCAGTACTTC	CASSLQGFRGYQETQYF
NA	TRBD1	TRBJ1-1	TRBV6-5	TGTGCCAGCAGTTTCGACAGGGTGAACACTGAAGCTTTCTTT	CASSFDRVNTEAFF
NA	NA	TRBJ1-5	TRBV6-6	TGTGCCAGCAGTTACGGGCAGTATAGCAATCAGCCCCAGCATTTT	CASSYGQYSNQPQHF
NA	TRBD1	TRBJ2-5	TRBV28	TGTGCCACCGGGGCCCACAGGGGGGCCGGTGAGACCCAGTACTTC	CATGAHRGAGETQYF
few	TRBD1	TRBJ1-3	TRBV13	TGTGCCAGCACCTTCCGGGCGCTAGGACAGGACACCATATATTTT	CASTFRALGQDTIYF
NA	TRBD2	TRBJ2-1	TRBV19	TGTGCCAGTAGAGATCAGGGACTAGCGGGAAGCGAGCAGTTCTTC	CASRDQGLAGSEQFF